This T cell receptor (beta chain) was observed in a study of PD-1 blockade in classical Hodgkin lymphoma. About the research overall: Intravenous nivolumab at 3 mg/kg was given to patients every 2 weeks. Overall study findings and caveats: It was among complete responders that baseline diversity resembled that of newly diagnosed patients. Individuals initiating nivolumab under 1 year after ASCT were excluded. The CD4+ diversity rise by C4D1 was clearest in complete responders.

Libraries were prepared by immunoSEQ multiplex PCR; TCRdb keeps only in-frame clonotypes and omits some of them. The sample lists 35,000 to 45,000 clones; approximately 70% were seen once. With respect to this clone: The target antigen is unknown.

The CDR3 consists of 15 residues. V trimming: 6 bases; J trimming: 3 bases; junction bases outside the gene matches: 9. Germline lookup yields CDR1 SEHNR and CDR2 FQNEAQ (reference sequence). Brentuximab vedotin exposure varied, and every patient relapsed after autologous stem cell transplantation. The source of this sequence is a human donor with classical Hodgkin lymphoma. Source: peripheral blood mononuclear cells (PBMCs), taken before the second cycle of nivolumab. The rearrangement joins TRBV7-9 to TRBJ2-7, with 9 bases fitting TRBD1. As DNA, the CDR3 is TGTGCCAGCAGTCTCCGACAGGGGGGAAACTACGAGCAGTACTTC. Amino acid sequence: CASSLRQGGNYEQYF.